Each of the 27 T cell receptor beta chains below was sequenced from the same sample in a study of T cell responses to AZD1222 COVID-19 vaccine. Assay: immunoSEQ multiplex PCR; the TCRdb copy retains only in-frame clones and omits some. The sample consists of about 180,000 clones, around 94% of them appearing once. The sequencing here drew on peripheral blood, taken 28 days after the second AZD1222 dose. The receptors shown here come from an adult who received the AZD1222 COVID-19 vaccine.

V and J are TRBV7-9 and TRBJ2-2, with D perhaps TRBD2 (5 bases). Germline values: CDR1 SEHNR, CDR2 FQNEAQ (reference sequence). With 3 bases removed from V and 5 bases from J, the gap between germline ends came to 7 bases. This CDR3 has 13 amino acids. The CDR3 DNA follows: TGTGCCAGCAGCTTGGGGAGAACCGGGGAGCTGTTTTTT. It is translated as CASSLGRTGELFF.

V usage is TRBV14 and J usage is TRBJ1-1; 9 bases agree with TRBD1. In germline, CDR1 is SGHDN, CDR2 FVKESK. The ends lost 1 base at V and 2 bases at J; junction bases unmatched: 14. This CDR3 contains 19 residues. The CDR3: CASSQALGQGSRGNTEAFF. The CDR3 DNA reads TGTGCCAGCAGCCAAGCCTTGGGACAGGGAAGTAGGGGAAACACTGAAGCTTTCTTT.

This chain uses TRBV2 with TRBJ2-3; 7 bases map to TRBD1. There are 18 residues in the CDR3. Germline CDR1 reads SNHLY; CDR2 reads FYNNEI. Trimming took 6 bases from V and 1 from J; bases not matched to a gene: 16. CDR3 protein: CASSLARQGVRGTDTQYF. In DNA form, the CDR3 reads TGTGCCAGCAGCTTGGCCCGACAGGGAGTAAGGGGCACAGATACGCAGTATTTT.

This chain joins TRBV11-2 and TRBJ2-3; D may be TRBD1 (6 bases). V was cut by 5 bases and J by 0 bases, with 12 bases left in between. The CDR3 runs to 15 residues. Germline V gene data show CDR1 as SGHAT and CDR2 as FQNNGV. The CDR3 sequence: CASSPGTLSTDTQYF. CDR3 coding DNA: TGTGCCAGCAGCCCCGGGACACTAAGCACAGATACGCAGTATTTT.

In nucleotides, the CDR3 is TGTGCCAGCAGCTCCTCCTTCGGAGGCCCTAGCTCCTACGAGCAGTACTTC. Its protein product is CASSSSFGGPSSYEQYF. The chain has TRBV11-2 and TRBJ2-7; perhaps TRBD2 as D (5 bases). This CDR3 is built from 17 residues. CDR1 and CDR2 (germline): SGHAT, FQNNGV. V was pared by 4 bases and J by 0 bases, with 19 bases between.

This sequence joins TRBV9 and TRBJ2-5, with TRBD1 matching over 9 bases. Germline trimming cut 3 bases from V and 5 bases from J; bases unmatched to any gene: 11. CDR1 is SGDLS and CDR2 is YYNGEE in the germline V gene. This CDR3 contains 16 residues. The CDR3 bases are TGTGCCAGCAGCGCGACCGGGACAGGGCGGGAGGAGACCCAGTACTTC. Its protein is CASSATGTGREETQYF.

V is TRBV12-3 or TRBV12-4 and J is TRBJ2-3; D is unclear. V gave up 6 bases and J gave up 8 bases, with 15 bases separating them. The CDR3 totals 13 residues. CDR3 in amino acids: CASRALGSVTQYF. The CDR3 bases are TGTGCCAGCAGAGCCCTCGGGTCCGTTACGCAGTATTTT.

The chain is built from TRBV3-1 (or the pseudogene TRBV3-2) and TRBJ2-3, with a weak D call TRBD2 (5 bases). Germline V gene lookup returns CDR1 LGHDT and CDR2 YNNKEL (reference sequence). The CDR3 is 15 residues long. V dropped 1 base and J dropped 3 bases, with 11 bases sitting between them. The CDR3: CASSQGPTGTDTQYF. The CDR3 DNA follows: TGTGCCAGCAGCCAAGGTCCAACGGGAACAGATACGCAGTATTTT.

The chain joins TRBV5-4 to TRBJ1-5; D ambiguous. This CDR3 has 12 amino acids. With 0 bases removed from V and 6 bases from J, the gap between germline ends came to 4 bases. Germline V gene lookup returns CDR1 SGHNT and CDR2 YYREEE (reference sequence). CDR3 amino acids: CASSLDSQPQHF. As DNA, the CDR3 is TGTGCCAGCAGCTTGGACAGTCAGCCCCAGCATTTT. The variable domain in full, completed from reference TRBV5-4 and TRBJ1-5, reads ETGVTQSPTHLIKTRGQQVTLRCSSQSGHNTVSWYQQALGQGPQFIFQYYREEENGRGNFPPRFSGLQFPNYSSELNVNALELDDSALYLCASSLDSQPQHFGDGTRLSIL.

CDR3 sequence (DNA): TGTGCCAGCAGTCCTCCAGACAGGGTCGGTGAAAAACTGTTTTTT. Amino acids: CASSPPDRVGEKLFF. The chain joins TRBV2 to TRBJ1-4; TRBD1 agrees at 7 bases. J lost 7 bases, V lost 5 bases, and 10 bases had no gene match. This CDR3 region has 15 residues. CDR1 is SNHLY, CDR2 FYNNEI, per germline.

The chain is built from TRBV19 and TRBJ2-6, with 10 positions matching TRBD1. The V and J ends lost 10 bases and 2 bases, in that order; junction bases with no gene match: 5. Germline V gene data show CDR1 as LNHDA and CDR2 as SQIVND (reference sequence). The CDR3 totals 15 residues. The CDR3 DNA reads as TGTGCCACTAGACAGGGGGCTGCTGGGGCCAACGTCCTGACTTTC. This gives the protein CATRQGAAGANVLTF. Filled out from reference TRBV19 and TRBJ2-6, the complete variable domain reads DGGITQSPKYLFRKEGQNVTLSCEQNLNHDAMYWYRQDPGQGLRLIYYSQIVNDFQKGDIAEGYSVSREKKESFPLTVTSAQKNPTAFYLCATRQGAAGANVLTFGAGSRLTVL.

The J gene is TRBJ2-1, the V gene TRBV6-2 or TRBV6-3, with 9 bases matching TRBD2. The CDR3 contains 15 residues. The ends lost 5 bases at V and 2 bases at J; junction bases unmatched: 4. CDR1 and CDR2 from the germline V gene are MNHEY and SVGEGT. CDR3 region: CASSIRTSAYNEQFF. DNA of the CDR3: TGTGCCAGCAGTATACGGACTAGCGCCTACAATGAGCAGTTCTTC.

The chain has TRBV7-9 and TRBJ1-5, with D tentatively TRBD1 (5 bases). CDR1 and CDR2 from the germline V gene are SEHNR and FQNEAQ (reference sequence). Trimming took 0 bases from V and 2 from J, leaving 5 bases between them. This CDR3 region has 14 residues. CDR3 sequence: CASSLAGGNQPQHF. CDR3 in DNA: TGTGCCAGCAGCTTAGCAGGGGGCAATCAGCCCCAGCATTTT.

This rearrangement joins TRBV5-4 to TRBJ2-5; TRBD2 might be the D (5 bases). Per the germline V gene, CDR1 is SGHNT and CDR2 is YYREEE (reference sequence). The CDR3 contains 15 residues. Between the trimmed V and J ends, which lost 4 bases and 3 bases, there was a span of 16 bases. DNA of the CDR3: TGTGCCAGCAGCCCCCCCGCGACCGGGAAAGAGACCCAGTACTTC. This translates into CASSPPATGKETQYF.

The chain employs TRBV5-1 and TRBJ2-1; D unclear. CDR1 is SGHRS and CDR2 is YFSETQ in the germline V gene. This CDR3 comprises 14 residues. The germline V and J ends were trimmed by 4 bases and 2 bases, with 10 bases remaining between them. The CDR3 reads CASSTITTYNEQFF. The CDR3 DNA reads TGCGCCAGCAGCACCATTACCACCTACAATGAGCAGTTCTTC.

The CDR3 reads CASRSGTAYGYTF. CDR3 nucleotides: TGTGCCAGCAGGTCTGGGACAGCGTATGGCTACACCTTC. The V call is TRBV28, the J call TRBJ1-2; 7 bases are a match to TRBD1. V was pared by 6 bases and J by 5 bases, with 6 bases of the junction left unmatched. This CDR3 has 13 residues. Germline V CDR1 and CDR2: MDHEN, SYDVKM.

This chain joins TRBV6-5 and TRBJ1-1; no reliable D call. Germline V lookup: CDR1 MNHEY, CDR2 SVGAGI. The V end lost 4 bases, the J end lost 1 base, and 13 bases lay between the germline ends. The CDR3 contains 15 residues. Here the CDR3 reads CASSFAGPRNTEAFF. The CDR3 coding sequence is TGTGCCAGCAGTTTTGCCGGACCCAGGAACACTGAAGCTTTCTTT.

The chain combines TRBV6-5 with TRBJ2-5; 9 positions agree with TRBD1. The germline V gene has CDR1 MNHEY and CDR2 SVGAGI. After removal of 6 bases from V and 4 bases from J, the junction contained 6 bases not matched to a gene. The CDR3 contains 14 residues. The CDR3 nucleotides read TGTGCCAGCAGGGGAACAGGGGGCGGAGAGACCCAGTACTTC. Residues: CASRGTGGGETQYF.

The V gene is TRBV28, the J gene TRBJ1-5; 8 bases agree with TRBD1. The junction had 0 bases not matched to a gene; V was cut back by 2 bases and J by 0 bases. The CDR3 spans 15 residues. Germline values: CDR1 MDHEN, CDR2 SYDVKM. This chain's CDR3 is CASSLQGASNQPQHF. The CDR3 nucleotides read TGTGCCAGCAGTTTACAGGGGGCTAGCAATCAGCCCCAGCATTTT.

This chain links TRBV4-3 with TRBJ1-6; D is possibly TRBD1 (5 bases). V shed 1 base and J shed 7 bases, with 14 bases lying between them. CDR3 length: 16 residues. Germline V CDR1 and CDR2: LGHNA, YSLEER. In DNA, the CDR3 is TGCGCCAGCAGCCAAGGATTGATAGGGGTCAATTCACCCCTCCACTTT. Translating it yields CASSQGLIGVNSPLHF.

The CDR3 region is CASSPLTSYNEQFF. The CDR3 DNA sequence: TGTGCCAGCAGCCCACTCACCTCCTACAATGAGCAGTTCTTC. This chain links TRBV2 with TRBJ2-1; no firm D call. The CDR3 is made up of 14 amino acids. Between the trimmed V and J ends, which lost 6 bases and 0 bases, there was a span of 9 bases. Germline V gene data show CDR1 as SNHLY and CDR2 as FYNNEI.

The J gene is TRBJ2-2, the V gene TRBV28; 9 nucleotides agree with TRBD1. Germline values: CDR1 MDHEN, CDR2 SYDVKM. The CDR3 length is 16 residues. The trim removed 8 bases at V and 7 bases at J, leaving 14 bases unmatched. The CDR3 loop is CASASPGTGLIGELFF. The CDR3, as DNA: TGTGCCAGCGCTTCTCCCGGGACAGGGTTAATCGGGGAGCTGTTTTTT.

CDR3 loop: CSVEVQRGNQPQHF. The CDR3 coding sequence is TGCAGCGTTGAAGTACAGAGAGGTAATCAGCCCCAGCATTTT. The rearrangement links TRBV29-1 to TRBJ1-5, with no clear D. Trimming removed 1 base from V and 4 bases from J, with 11 bases in between. The CDR3 is 14 residues long. Germline V lookup: CDR1 SQVTM, CDR2 ANQGSEA.

The CDR3 nucleotides read TGTGCCAGCAGCGTTCAAACCGGGGACAATGAGCAGTTCTTC. Translated, it gives CASSVQTGDNEQFF. The rearrangement uses TRBV7-3 and TRBJ2-1, with a tentative D call TRBD2 (5 bases). CDR1 and CDR2 (germline): SGHTA, FQGTGA. V was trimmed by 5 bases and J by 5 bases, leaving 13 bases between them. The length of the CDR3 is 14 residues.

The rearrangement uses TRBV29-1 and TRBJ1-1; TRBD1 matches 7 bases. Unmatched junction bases numbered 7, after V lost 7 bases and J lost 2 bases. CDR1 is SQVTM and CDR2 is ANQGSEA in the germline V gene. The CDR3 loop spans 13 amino acids. CDR3 protein: CSAGQGGNTEAFF. The CDR3 bases are TGCAGCGCGGGCCAGGGGGGCAACACTGAAGCTTTCTTT.

V and J are TRBV7-2 and TRBJ1-1, with D possibly matching TRBD1 (6 bases). The CDR3 sequence is 15 residues long. The V end was cut by 2 bases, the J end by 2 bases, with 12 bases between. Germline V gives CDR1 SGHTA, CDR2 FQGNSA. CDR3 amino acids: CASSLTGHQNTEAFF. The DNA of the CDR3 is TGTGCCAGCAGCTTAACGGGACACCAAAACACTGAAGCTTTCTTT.

The chain has TRBV7-9 and TRBJ2-3; 7 bases match TRBD2. V gave up 5 bases and J gave up 3 bases; unmatched junction bases: 5. CDR3 size: 14 residues. CDR1 is SEHNR, CDR2 FQNEAQ, per germline (reference sequence). The CDR3 nucleotides read TGTGCCAGCAGCCCCACGGGGGGAACAGATACGCAGTATTTT. Protein sequence: CASSPTGGTDTQYF. Filled out from reference TRBV7-9 and TRBJ2-3, the complete variable domain reads DTGVSQNPRHKITKRGQNVTFRCDPISEHNRLYWYRQTLGQGPEFLTYFQNEAQLEKSRLLSDRFSAERPKGSFSTLEIQRTEQGDSAMYLCASSPTGGTDTQYFGPGTRLTVL.